Each of the 22 T cell receptor beta chains below was sequenced from the same sample in a study of CD8 T cells in Susac syndrome. Reverse transcription used roughly 0.5 to 1 ug RNA and random hexamers. MiXCR, run by TCRdb on the immunoSEQ multiplex PCR reads, gives a single entry per CDR3 protein. The repertoire holds 75,000 to 95,000 distinct CDR3 sequences, with roughly 92% as singletons. The sequenced sample consisted of CD8+ T cells from PBMCs. These receptors originate from a human donor with Susac syndrome.

The rearrangement links TRBV7-9 to TRBJ1-2, with D possibly TRBD1 on 6 matching bases. There are 16 residues in the CDR3. The V end lost 3 bases, the J end lost 2 bases, and 16 bases lay between the germline ends. Germline V gene lookup returns CDR1 SEHNR and CDR2 FQNEAQ (reference sequence). This CDR3 reads CASSFPRTEPNYGYTF. The CDR3 DNA sequence: TGTGCCAGCAGCTTTCCTCGGACAGAACCGAACTATGGCTACACCTTC.

The V and J genes are TRBV9 and TRBJ1-3, with D possibly being TRBD1 (6 bases). The CDR3 runs to 16 residues. V dropped 3 bases and J dropped 4 bases, with 17 bases sitting between them. Germline V CDR1 and CDR2: SGDLS, YYNGEE. For the CDR3, the DNA is TGTGCCAGCAGCGCCGAACAGGGCTATTCCGGAAACACCATATATTTT. It translates to CASSAEQGYSGNTIYF.

The chain has TRBV10-3 and TRBJ2-1; D might be TRBD2 (6 bases). Germline V CDR1 and CDR2: ENHRY, SYGVKD. Trimming took off 7 bases at V and 6 bases at J, with 10 bases between the two ends. This CDR3 region has 12 residues. This CDR3 is CAINAGGNEQFF. DNA of the CDR3: TGTGCCATCAACGCCGGGGGCAATGAGCAGTTCTTC.

In its sample, this clonotype was seen once. CDR3 coding DNA: TGTGCCATCAGGAGGACAGGGCAGTCTGGGGCCAACGTCCTGACTTTC. Protein product: CAIRRTGQSGANVLTF. This chain links TRBV10-3 with TRBJ2-6; 8 nucleotides agree with TRBD1. Looked up from germline, CDR1 is ENHRY and CDR2 is SYGVKD. J lost 1 base, V lost 6 bases, and 5 bases had no gene match. The CDR3 totals 16 residues.

This clonotype was seen a handful of times. The V call is TRBV29-1, the J call TRBJ1-2; D ambiguous. The CDR3 has 13 amino acids. Trimming stripped 6 bases from V and 0 bases from J, with 11 bases between. Germline CDR1 and CDR2: SQVTM and ANQGSEA. The CDR3 sequence: CSVVQDTNYGYTF. In DNA form, the CDR3 reads TGCAGCGTCGTTCAGGATACTAACTATGGCTACACCTTC. The full variable domain, completed using reference TRBV29-1 and TRBJ1-2, is SAVISQKPSRDICQRGTSLTIQCQVDSQVTMMFWYRQQPGQSLTLIATANQGSEATYESGFVIDKFPISRPNLTFSTLTVSNMSPEDSSIYLCSVVQDTNYGYTFGSGTRLTVV.

The chain employs TRBV29-1 and TRBJ1-2; tentative D call: TRBD1 (5 bases). Trimming removed 8 bases from V and 3 bases from J, with 16 bases in between. Germline assignment: CDR1 SQVTM and CDR2 ANQGSEA. The CDR3 sequence is 13 residues long. The CDR3 DNA reads as TGCAGCTCTTGGGGAGGGGATCACTATGGCTACACCTTC. Translation gives CSSWGGDHYGYTF.

V gene TRBV6-5 combines with J gene TRBJ1-2; TRBD1 matches at 9 bases. From germline, CDR1 is MNHEY and CDR2 SVGAGI. This CDR3 has 15 residues. The V segment lost 0 bases and the J segment 4 bases; nucleotides outside the gene matches: 3. The CDR3 is CASSYSDRGTYGYTF. The CDR3 nucleotides read TGTGCCAGCAGTTACTCGGACAGGGGAACCTATGGCTACACCTTC.

The chain has TRBV7-9 and TRBJ2-1, with 10 positions matching TRBD2. Trimming removed 3 bases from V and 4 bases from J; junction bases left unmatched: 15. The germline V gene encodes CDR1 SEHNR and CDR2 FQNEAQ (reference sequence). This CDR3 contains 19 residues. In DNA form, the CDR3 reads TGTGCCAGCAGCTTTGTTCGCGGGACTAGCGCGATAAGTTACAATGAGCAGTTCTTC. As protein: CASSFVRGTSAISYNEQFF. Drawing the rest from reference TRBV7-9 and TRBJ2-1, the complete variable domain is DTGVSQNPRHKITKRGQNVTFRCDPISEHNRLYWYRQTLGQGPEFLTYFQNEAQLEKSRLLSDRFSAERPKGSFSTLEIQRTEQGDSAMYLCASSFVRGTSAISYNEQFFGPGTRLTVL.

V gene TRBV3-1 combines with J gene TRBJ2-1; D call uncertain. Deletions cut 1 base from V and 8 bases from J, with 12 bases between. The CDR3 covers 14 residues. Germline CDR1 reads LGHDT; CDR2 reads YNNKEL (reference sequence). The CDR3 sequence is CASSQVDRPDEQFF. The CDR3 DNA is TGTGCCAGCAGCCAAGTAGACCGGCCGGATGAGCAGTTCTTC.

This chain joins TRBV18 and TRBJ2-3; TRBD1 matches at 7 bases. The CDR3 consists of 14 residues. The germline V gene encodes CDR1 KGHSH and CDR2 LQKENI. J lost 5 bases, V lost 5 bases, and 7 bases had no gene match. The CDR3 bases are TGTGCCAGCTCAAGGGACAGCGGCGGAGATACGCAGTATTTT. This translates into CASSRDSGGDTQYF.

V usage is TRBV18 and J usage is TRBJ2-1; D unresolved. Trimming pared 4 bases from V and 0 bases from J, leaving 13 bases between. The length of the CDR3 is 16 residues. Germline V gene lookup returns CDR1 KGHSH and CDR2 LQKENI. CDR3 coding DNA: TGTGCCAGCTCACGGTTAGTACGGTACTCCTACAATGAGCAGTTCTTC. It is translated as CASSRLVRYSYNEQFF.

The rearrangement uses TRBV19 and TRBJ2-7; 8 bases fit TRBD1. The V and J ends lost 6 bases and 1 base, in that order; junction bases with no gene match: 11. The CDR3 is 16 amino acids. In germline, CDR1 is LNHDA, CDR2 SQIVND (reference sequence). The CDR3 nucleotides read TGTGCCAGTAGCACCCTCCCGGGACAGGCTTCCTACGAGCAGTACTTC. Protein product: CASSTLPGQASYEQYF.

V is TRBV10-2 and J is TRBJ2-2, with D possibly TRBD1 on 5 matching bases. The germline CDR1 and CDR2 sequences are WSHSY and SAAADI. CDR3 length: 11 residues. The germline V and J ends were trimmed by 10 bases and 6 bases, with 9 bases remaining between them. Written as DNA, the CDR3 is TGCGCCATAAAAGGGGCCGGGGAGCTGTTTTTT. Residues: CAIKGAGELFF.

The chain combines TRBV4-3 with TRBJ2-5; D is possibly TRBD1 or TRBD2 (5 bases each). Between the trimmed V and J ends, which lost 4 bases and 4 bases, there was a span of 13 bases. CDR3 size: 14 residues. Germline values: CDR1 LGHNA, CDR2 YSLEER. Here the CDR3 reads CASSRGTLGETQYF. As DNA, the CDR3 is TGCGCCAGCAGCCGAGGGACCCTGGGAGAGACCCAGTACTTC.

This chain connects TRBV19 to TRBJ2-7; D may be TRBD2 (5 bases). V was clipped by 7 bases and J by 1 base, with 14 bases between them. This CDR3 has 14 residues. In germline, CDR1 is LNHDA, CDR2 SQIVND (reference sequence). CDR3 in amino acids: CASTQDGESYEQYF. The CDR3 bases are TGTGCCAGTACCCAAGACGGGGAGTCCTACGAGCAGTACTTC.

This chain links TRBV13 with TRBJ2-1; TRBD2 might be the D (5 bases). V was trimmed by 11 bases and J by 2 bases, leaving 19 bases between them. The CDR3 consists of 15 residues. Germline CDR1 is PRHDT and CDR2 is FYEKMQ (reference sequence). In nucleotides, the CDR3 is TGTGCCGCAAGAAGAGGGCTAGAACCCTACAATGAGCAGTTCTTC. The encoded protein is CAARRGLEPYNEQFF.

The rearrangement uses TRBV28 and TRBJ1-2; 9 positions agree with TRBD1. J gave up 4 bases and V 1 base, and 7 bases lay outside the gene matches. From germline, CDR1 is MDHEN and CDR2 SYDVKM. The CDR3 is 16 amino acids. The CDR3 is CASSLSRTGEFYGYTF. The CDR3 DNA reads TGTGCCAGCAGTTTATCTAGGACAGGGGAGTTCTATGGCTACACCTTC.

The chain links TRBV24-1 to TRBJ2-3; the match to TRBD2 covers 13 bases. The CDR3 runs to 15 residues. Trimming removed 4 bases from V and 9 bases from J; junction bases left unmatched: 6. Germline CDR1 is KGHDR and CDR2 is SFDVKD. This CDR3 is CATSETSGRSATQYF. For the CDR3, the DNA is TGTGCCACCAGTGAGACTAGCGGGAGGTCGGCGACGCAGTATTTT.

The chain joins TRBV6-2 or TRBV6-3 to TRBJ1-1, with D maybe TRBD1 (6 bases). The V end lost 6 bases, the J end lost 1 base, and 15 bases lay between the germline ends. This CDR3 comprises 15 residues. Germline CDR1 and CDR2: MNHEY and SVGEGT. CDR3 coding DNA: TGTGCCAGCAGCCGCAGGGGCCAGCCGAACACTGAAGCTTTCTTT. Its translation: CASSRRGQPNTEAFF.

CDR3 in amino acids: CASSQGTGESYEQYF. The DNA for the CDR3 is TGTGCCAGCAGTCAAGGGACAGGGGAGTCCTACGAGCAGTACTTC. V gene TRBV27 combines with J gene TRBJ2-7; 10 bases are a match to TRBD1. From germline, CDR1 is MNHEY and CDR2 SMNVEV (reference sequence). Trimming took 5 bases from V and 1 from J; bases not matched to a gene: 5. The CDR3 is 15 amino acids.

The chain joins TRBV12-3 or TRBV12-4 to TRBJ1-2; 7 nucleotides line up with TRBD1. J lost 1 base, V lost 5 bases, and 4 bases had no gene match. The CDR3 is 14 amino acids. CDR3 DNA: TGTGCCAGCAGTCCGGACAGGATTAACTATGGCTACACCTTC. Translation gives CASSPDRINYGYTF.

This rearrangement joins TRBV14 to TRBJ2-7; possible D gene TRBD2, 7 bases. This CDR3 spans 15 amino acids. Germline V CDR1 and CDR2: SGHDN, FVKESK. V lost 0 bases and J lost 4, with 13 bases in between. The CDR3 nucleotides read TGTGCCAGCAGCCAAGAGTGGGGGGGCCGGTACGAGCAGTACTTC. Its translation is CASSQEWGGRYEQYF.